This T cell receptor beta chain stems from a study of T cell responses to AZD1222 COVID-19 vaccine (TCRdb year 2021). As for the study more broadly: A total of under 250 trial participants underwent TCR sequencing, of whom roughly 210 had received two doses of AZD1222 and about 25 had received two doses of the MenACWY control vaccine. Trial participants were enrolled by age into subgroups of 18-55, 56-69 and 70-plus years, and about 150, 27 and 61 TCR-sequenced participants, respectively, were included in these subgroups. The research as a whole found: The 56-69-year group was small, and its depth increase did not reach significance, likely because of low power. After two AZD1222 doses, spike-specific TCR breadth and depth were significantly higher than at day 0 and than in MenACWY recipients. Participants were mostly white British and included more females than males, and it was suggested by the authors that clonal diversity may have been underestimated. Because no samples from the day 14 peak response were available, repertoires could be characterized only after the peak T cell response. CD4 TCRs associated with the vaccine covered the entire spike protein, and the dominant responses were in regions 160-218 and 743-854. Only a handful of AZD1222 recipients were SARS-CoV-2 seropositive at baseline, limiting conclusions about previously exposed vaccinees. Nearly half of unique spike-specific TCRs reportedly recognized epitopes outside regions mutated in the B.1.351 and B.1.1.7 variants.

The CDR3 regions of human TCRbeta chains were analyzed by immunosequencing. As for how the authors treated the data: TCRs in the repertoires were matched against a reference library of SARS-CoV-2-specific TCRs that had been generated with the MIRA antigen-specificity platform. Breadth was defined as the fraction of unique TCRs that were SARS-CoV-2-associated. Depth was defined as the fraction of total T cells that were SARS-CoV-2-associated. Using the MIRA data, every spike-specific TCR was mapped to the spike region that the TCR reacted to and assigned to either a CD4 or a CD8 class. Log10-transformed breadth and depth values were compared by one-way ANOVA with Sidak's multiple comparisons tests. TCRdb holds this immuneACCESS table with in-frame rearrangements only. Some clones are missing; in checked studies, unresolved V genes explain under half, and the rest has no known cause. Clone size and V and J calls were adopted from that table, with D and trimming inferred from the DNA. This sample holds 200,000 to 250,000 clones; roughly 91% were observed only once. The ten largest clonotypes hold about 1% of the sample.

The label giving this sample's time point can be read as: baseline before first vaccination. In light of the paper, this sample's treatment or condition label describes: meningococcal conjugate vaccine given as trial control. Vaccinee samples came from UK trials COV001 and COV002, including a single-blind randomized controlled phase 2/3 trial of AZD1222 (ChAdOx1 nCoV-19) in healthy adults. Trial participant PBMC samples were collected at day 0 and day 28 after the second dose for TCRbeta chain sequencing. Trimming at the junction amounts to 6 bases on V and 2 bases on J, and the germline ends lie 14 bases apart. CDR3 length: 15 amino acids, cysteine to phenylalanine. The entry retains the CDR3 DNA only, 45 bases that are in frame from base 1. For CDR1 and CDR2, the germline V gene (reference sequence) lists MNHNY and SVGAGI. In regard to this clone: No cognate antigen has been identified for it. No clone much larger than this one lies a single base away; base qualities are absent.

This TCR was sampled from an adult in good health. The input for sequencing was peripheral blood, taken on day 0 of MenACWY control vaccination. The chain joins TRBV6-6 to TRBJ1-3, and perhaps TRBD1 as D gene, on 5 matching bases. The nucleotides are TGTGCCAGCAGCCTAACGGAGGGGCCTGGAAACACCATATATTTT. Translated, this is CASSLTEGPGNTIYF.